This is a list of T cell receptor beta chains from one sample in a study of T-cell memory formation after mild COVID-19. In TCRdb, the 5' RACE reads were re-called with MiXCR into one record per CDR3 protein. The data hold roughly 100,000 distinct CDR3 sequences, with 15% to 20% observed a single time. The sample consisted of PBMCs or a T cell subset sorted from them (not recorded which). The receptors here all came from an adult woman who had mild COVID-19 (a few samples of this study predate the infection). Cell type and time point are not known. The CDR3 runs from the conserved cysteine through the conserved F or W. Fields, in order: clone size, V gene, J gene, D gene, CDR3 protein, CDR3 DNA. The D gene is left open where the match is weak. Some rows have no size entry. The others give once, few or many, or a class for an expanded clone.

-	TRBV5-1	TRBJ2-1	TRBD1	CASSVSPRTGKYNEQFF	TGCGCCAGCAGTGTATCCCCAAGGACAGGGAAGTACAATGAGCAGTTCTTC
-	TRBV4-3	TRBJ2-5	-	CASSQVALATSEGAQYF	TGCGCCAGCAGCCAAGTCGCTCTAGCGACCTCTGAGGGGGCCCAGTACTTC
few	TRBV27	TRBJ2-3	-	CASTSRVRGTDTQYF	TGTGCCAGCACCTCCCGGGTCCGGGGGACAGATACGCAGTATTTT
few	TRBV15	TRBJ2-3	-	CATSSVGGGSDTRYF	-
-	TRBV6-5	TRBJ2-2	-	CASSYDGYTGELFF	TGTGCCAGCAGTTACGACGGATACACCGGGGAGCTGTTTTTT
-	TRBV27	TRBJ1-4	-	CASSSRQTRGATNEKLFF	TGTGCCAGCAGTTCTAGACAAACGCGAGGGGCAACTAATGAAAAACTGTTTTTT
-	TRBV14	TRBJ1-1	TRBD1	CASSQDDRGMNTEAFF	TGTGCCAGCAGCCAAGATGACAGGGGAATGAACACTGAAGCTTTCTTT
medium-sized	TRBV7-3	TRBJ2-1	TRBD2	CASSLGLAGYNEQFF	TGTGCCAGCAGCCTCGGACTAGCGGGGTACAATGAGCAGTTCTTC
few	TRBV25-1	TRBJ1-1	TRBD1	CASSGGTGGIGEAFF	TGTGCCAGCAGTGGGGGGACAGGGGGAATAGGGGAAGCTTTCTTT
few	TRBV7-9	TRBJ2-1	TRBD1	CASSIGQGSRRDEQFF	TGTGCCAGCAGCATCGGACAGGGATCGCGTCGGGATGAGCAGTTCTTC
few	TRBV30	TRBJ2-3	-	CAWSGLGMQYF	TGTGCCTGGAGCGGCCTAGGGATGCAGTATTTT
-	TRBV7-9	TRBJ2-1	-	CASSLAGGARYNEQFF	TGTGCCAGCAGCTTAGCGGGGGGGGCGCGATACAATGAGCAGTTCTTC
-	TRBV6-6	TRBJ2-7	-	CASSFRVTAMGDEQYF	TGTGCCAGCAGTTTCCGCGTGACAGCAATGGGGGACGAGCAGTACTTC
-	TRBV4-1	TRBJ1-4	-	CASSQLVNVELFF	TGCGCCAGCAGCCAATTAGTCAACGTAGAGCTGTTTTTT
once	TRBV19	TRBJ1-1	-	CASSILPDSNTEAFF	TGTGCCAGTAGTATTCTTCCAGACTCTAACACAGAAGCTTTCTTT
few	TRBV20-1	TRBJ2-7	-	CSARDQAGSYEQYF	TGCAGTGCTAGAGATCAGGCAGGCTCCTACGAGCAGTACTTC
few	TRBV4-2	TRBJ2-7	-	CASSPGTFEQYF	TGTGCCAGCAGCCCCGGAACGTTCGAGCAGTACTTC
-	TRBV6-5	TRBJ2-7	-	CASSYHAEPRAYEQYF	TGTGCCAGCAGTTACCACGCCGAGCCTAGGGCCTACGAGCAGTACTTC
many	TRBV29-1	TRBJ1-1	-	CSVLGAEAFF	TGCAGCGTTCTTGGAGCTGAAGCTTTCTTT
-	TRBV10-3	TRBJ2-5	-	CAISELGDQETQYF	TGTGCCATCAGTGAGTTAGGGGATCAAGAGACCCAGTACTTC
-	TRBV20-1	TRBJ1-4	TRBD1	CSASGQGATNEKLFF	TGCAGTGCTAGTGGGCAGGGGGCGACTAATGAAAAACTGTTTTTT
few	TRBV20-1	TRBJ2-6	-	CSALARSGANVLTF	TGCAGTGCTCTAGCTCGCTCTGGGGCCAACGTCCTGACTTTC
-	TRBV7-9	TRBJ2-2	TRBD2	CASSFGTSGSGELFF	TGTGCCAGCAGCTTCGGGACTAGCGGGTCCGGGGAGCTGTTTTTT
-	TRBV7-8	TRBJ2-1	TRBD2	CASKAGGYNEQFF	TGTGCCAGTAAAGCGGGGGGATACAATGAGCAGTTCTTC
-	TRBV2	TRBJ1-2	-	CASTGVRNHPIPYGYTF	TGTGCCAGCACTGGGGTCCGTAACCACCCCATCCCATATGGCTACACCTTC
-	TRBV7-9	TRBJ2-1	TRBD2	CASSSGLVYNEQFF	TGTGCCAGCAGCTCGGGACTAGTTTACAATGAGCAGTTCTTC
few	TRBV6-5	TRBJ2-3	-	CASSYSKLVGADTQYF	TGTGCCAGCAGTTACTCGAAATTGGTGGGGGCAGATACGCAGTATTTT
-	TRBV7-6	TRBJ2-1	-	CASSFKDQYMNEQFF	TGTGCCAGCAGCTTCAAGGACCAATACATGAATGAGCAGTTCTTC
-	TRBV5-6	TRBJ1-2	-	CASSSGGGYGYTF	TGTGCCAGCAGCTCCGGGGGCGGCTATGGCTACACCTTC
-	TRBV30	TRBJ2-1	-	CAWTRTNEQFF	TGTGCTTGGACGAGGACGAATGAGCAGTTCTTC
-	TRBV4-1	TRBJ2-5	TRBD2	CASSHSGGQETQYF	TGCGCCAGCAGTCATAGCGGGGGCCAAGAGACCCAGTACTTC
-	TRBV12-3/TRBV12-4	TRBJ1-1	TRBD1	CASRSTGANTEAFF	TGTGCCAGCAGATCTACAGGGGCCAACACTGAAGCTTTCTTT
few	TRBV6-6	TRBJ1-5	TRBD1	CASSYPGGASNQPQHF	TGTGCCAGCAGTTACCCAGGGGGTGCGAGCAATCAGCCCCAGCATTTT
-	TRBV12-3/TRBV12-4	TRBJ1-2	TRBD1	CASSARQGMVYGYTF	TGTGCCAGCAGTGCCCGACAGGGTATGGTCTATGGCTACACCTTC
-	TRBV29-1	TRBJ2-3	TRBD1	CSVWGTGGESTDTQYF	TGCAGCGTTTGGGGGACAGGTGGGGAAAGCACAGATACGCAGTATTTT
-	TRBV12-3/TRBV12-4	TRBJ2-1	-	CASSLDWDHEQFF	TGTGCCAGCAGTTTAGACTGGGACCATGAGCAGTTCTTC
-	TRBV12-3/TRBV12-4	TRBJ1-2	-	CASSLTLGGYGYTF	TGTGCCAGCAGTTTAACATTGGGGGGCTATGGCTACACCTTC